These T cell receptor beta chains were read from a single sample in a study of human T cells and chemical hapten exposure. From the RACE reads, TCRdb called clonotypes with MiXCR, one entry per CDR3 protein. Of approximately 370,000 distinct CDR3 sequences in the sample, approximately 5% are singletons; the top ten hold over 6.5%. Sequenced here: whole blood, sampled in connection with sensitization to the hapten diphenylcyclopropenone (DPC). The receptors stem from a young woman with alopecia areata. Some clones in this sample may be carry-over from other donors' samples. The CDR3 runs from the conserved cysteine through the conserved F or W. A D gene is named only where the DNA matches it firmly. A clone size is listed for some rows: how often the clone was seen (once, few, many), or a class if it is expanded.

D gene	V gene	J gene	clone size	CDR3 protein	CDR3 DNA
-	TRBV28	TRBJ2-1	few	CASSGGFYYNEQFF	TGTGCCAGCAGTGGGGGATTCTACTACAATGAGCAGTTCTTC
TRBD1	TRBV6-2/TRBV6-3	TRBJ1-5	many	CASSTLGQGNQPQHF	TGTGCCAGCAGCACCTTAGGACAGGGCAATCAGCCCCAGCATTTT
-	TRBV7-2	TRBJ2-3	-	CASSLELAASTDTQYF	TGTGCCAGCAGCTTAGAACTTGCCGCTAGCACAGATACGCAGTATTTT
-	TRBV7-2	TRBJ1-4	many	CASSAPTLAGKLFF	TGTGCCAGCAGTGCACCCACCCTGGCGGGGAAACTGTTTTTT
-	TRBV3-1	TRBJ2-3	few	CASSQLGQGPDTQYF	TGTGCCAGCAGCCAACTCGGGCAGGGGCCAGATACGCAGTATTTT
TRBD1	TRBV12-3/TRBV12-4	TRBJ2-7	few	CASSGGTGSYEQYF	TGTGCCAGCTCAGGGGGGACAGGGTCTTACGAGCAGTACTTC
-	TRBV7-3	TRBJ2-3	many	CASSLRSSTDTQYF	TGTGCCAGCAGCTTAAGGAGCTCCACAGATACGCAGTATTTT
-	TRBV3-1	TRBJ2-7	-	CASSQRDGTYEQYF	TGTGCCAGCAGCCAAAGGGACGGAACCTACGAGCAGTACTTC
-	TRBV6-1	TRBJ1-5	many	CASKSGRISNQPQHF	TGTGCCAGCAAATCGGGACGGATTAGCAATCAGCCCCAGCATTTT
-	TRBV9	TRBJ2-5	many	CASSVDLGGGEETQYF	TGTGCCAGCAGCGTAGATTTGGGCGGGGGCGAGGAGACCCAGTACTTC
-	TRBV27	TRBJ1-6	-	CASSLQGVSYNSPLHF	TGTGCCAGCAGTTTACAAGGAGTTTCCTATAATTCACCCCTCCACTTT
TRBD1	TRBV2	TRBJ2-2	many	CASSEEGQGSVLFF	TGTGCCAGCAGTGAAGAGGGACAGGGGTCGGTTCTGTTTTTT
TRBD1	TRBV4-1	TRBJ2-1	many	CASSQEERTGNEQFF	TGCGCCAGCAGCCAAGAAGAGAGGACAGGGAATGAGCAGTTCTTC
TRBD1	TRBV3-1	TRBJ2-3	few	CASSIGQGSTDTQYF	TGTGCCAGCAGCATTGGACAGGGAAGCACAGATACGCAGTATTTT
-	TRBV9	TRBJ1-4	many	CASSVGRVLEATNEKLFF	TGTGCCAGCAGCGTCGGCCGGGTCTTGGAGGCGACTAATGAAAAACTGTTTTTT
-	TRBV27	TRBJ1-5	-	CASRRANNQPQHF	TGTGCCAGCCGCAGGGCGAACAATCAGCCCCAGCATTTT
-	TRBV10-3	TRBJ2-3	few	CAISERDREDTQYF	TGTGCCATCAGTGAACGAGACAGAGAAGATACGCAGTATTTT
-	TRBV4-1	TRBJ2-5	-	CASSQPWRGETQYF	TGCGCCAGCAGCCAACCTTGGAGGGGAGAGACCCAGTACTTC
TRBD1	TRBV4-3	TRBJ1-4	few	CASSQGPDRASEKLFF	TGCGCCAGCAGCCAAGGCCCCGACAGGGCGAGTGAAAAACTGTTTTTT
-	TRBV2	TRBJ1-2	-	CASSVEGALGGYTF	TGTGCCAGCAGTGTGGAGGGTGCCCTTGGGGGCTACACCTTC
-	TRBV12-3/TRBV12-4	TRBJ2-3	many	CASSLQSSTDTQYF	TGTGCCAGCAGTTTACAGTCTAGCACAGATACGCAGTATTTT
-	TRBV15	TRBJ2-7	-	CATSRVSGVREQYF	TGTGCCACCAGCAGAGTGTCAGGGGTACGCGAGCAGTACTTC
-	TRBV5-5	TRBJ1-5	few	CASSFRNADQPQHF	TGTGCCAGCAGCTTTCGCAATGCAGATCAGCCCCAGCATTTT
TRBD2	TRBV5-4	TRBJ2-3	few	CASTVRLAGIDTQYF	TGTGCCAGCACCGTTAGACTAGCGGGGATTGATACGCAGTATTTT
-	TRBV7-2	TRBJ1-1	few	CASTESTGTGAFF	TGTGCCAGCACCGAGTCAACAGGAACGGGGGCTTTCTTT
TRBD1	TRBV7-8	TRBJ1-5	many	CASSSRQGFGPQHF	TGTGCCAGCAGCTCCCGACAGGGGTTTGGGCCCCAGCATTTT
-	TRBV4-1	TRBJ2-3	many	CASSPESAGSTDTQYF	TGCGCCAGCAGCCCGGAATCGGCGGGCAGCACAGATACGCAGTATTTT
-	TRBV7-2	TRBJ2-5	many	CASSPRGRRTQYF	TGTGCCAGCAGCCCGCGGGGGCGCCGGACCCAGTACTTC
-	TRBV9	TRBJ1-5	few	CASGTNQPQHF	TGTGCCAGCGGGACGAATCAGCCCCAGCATTTT